This T cell receptor (beta chain) derives from a study of CD8 T cell repertoires and HIV-1 epitope variants. Study at large: The baseline condition was 1M T cells left uncultured.

Assay used: immunoSEQ multiplex PCR; TCRdb lists only in-frame clones, some missing. The sample lists some 4,500 clones; around 60% were seen once. As regards this clone: Its antigen is unidentified.

V shed 0 bases and J 4 bases; nucleotides not matched to a gene: 6. CDR1 and CDR2 (germline): SNHLY, FYNNEI. The CDR3 sequence is 15 residues long. The chain employs TRBV2 and TRBJ2-7; TRBD2 aligns across 7 bases. This TCR came from a male donor with HIV. Specimen: cultured CD8+ T cells derived from PBMCs. Here the CDR3 reads CASSEAGGDQYEQYF. In DNA, the CDR3 is TGTGCCAGCAGTGAAGCGGGGGGGGACCAATACGAGCAGTACTTC.